Below are 20 T cell receptor beta chains sequenced from a single sample in a study of T-cell reconstitution after alpha-beta-depleted transplantation in children. During its preparation, the TCRbeta library received unique molecular identifiers. TCRdb processed the PCR reads anew with MiXCR; each CDR3 protein has one entry. The sample carries hundreds of thousands of distinct CDR3 sequences, more than 9% recorded once. Sample: peripheral blood, taken 180 days after TCRalphabeta/CD19-depleted stem cell transplant. These receptors were collected from a male patient between 2 and 10 years old who had a stem cell transplant for chronic granulomatous disease, so the T cells may come from the graft donor.

This clonotype was found many times. The CDR3 coding sequence is TGTGCCAGCAGCTTAGGCGGTGGGGGAGACTACAATGAGCAGTTCTTC. Its translation is CASSLGGGGDYNEQFF. The V call is TRBV7-8, the J call TRBJ2-1; D possibly uses TRBD1 or TRBD2 (5 bases each). V was cut by 1 base and J by 3 bases, with 13 bases left in between. The CDR3 is 16 amino acids. CDR1 is SGHVS and CDR2 is FQNEAQ in the germline V gene.

This clonotype was seen many times. The V and J genes are TRBV25-1 and TRBJ2-7, with no clear D. This CDR3 is 11 amino acids long. V lost 5 bases and J lost 4, with 6 bases in between. Germline CDR1 MGHDK, CDR2 SYGVNS. CDR3 in amino acids: CASSLLYEQYF. The CDR3 DNA follows: TGTGCCAGCAGTTTATTGTACGAGCAGTACTTC.

This clonotype came up many times. This chain links TRBV28 with TRBJ1-2; no firm D call. CDR1 is MDHEN, CDR2 SYDVKM, per germline. With 2 bases removed from V and 9 bases from J, the gap between germline ends came to 7 bases. This CDR3 contains 11 residues. The DNA of the CDR3 is TGTGCCAGCAGTTTAAACGCCCGCTACACCTTC. Protein sequence: CASSLNARYTF.

This clonotype was counted ten times or more. V gene TRBV4-3 combines with J gene TRBJ2-7; the D is unclear. From germline, CDR1 is LGHNA and CDR2 YSLEER. The CDR3 runs 14 residues. V was pared by 4 bases and J by 3 bases, with 13 bases between. In nucleotides, the CDR3 is TGCGCCAGCAGCCGCACCCTTGAGCTCTACGAGCAGTACTTC. This sequence encodes CASSRTLELYEQYF.

This clonotype was observed at least ten times. This chain joins TRBV5-6 and TRBJ2-5; TRBD1 is a possible D gene (6 bases). V shed 0 bases and J shed 2 bases, with 11 bases lying between them. The CDR3 is 15 residues long. The germline V gene has CDR1 SGHDT and CDR2 YYEEEE. The CDR3, as DNA: TGTGCCAGCAGCTTGGTCAGGGGCCCACAAGAGACCCAGTACTTC. Encoded protein: CASSLVRGPQETQYF.

This clonotype was observed at least ten times. V is TRBV20-1 and J is TRBJ2-3, with 7 bases identical to TRBD1. V shed 1 base, J shed 3 bases, and the junction held 4 bases outside the gene matches. The CDR3 has 14 residues. The germline V gene encodes CDR1 DFQATT and CDR2 SNEGSKA (reference sequence). As DNA, the CDR3 is TGCAGTGCTAGAGTGGGACAGAGGACAGATACGCAGTATTTT. Translation: CSARVGQRTDTQYF.

This clonotype occurred many times. The V call is TRBV15, the J call TRBJ1-2; the match to TRBD1 covers 9 bases. The CDR3 sequence is 16 residues long. Germline CDR1 is LNHNV and CDR2 is YYDKDF (reference sequence). Losses at the gene ends were 3 bases for V and 4 bases for J; bases not matched to a gene: 9. CDR3 sequence reads: CATSSARTGGSYGYTF. The CDR3 DNA sequence: TGTGCCACCAGCAGTGCACGAACAGGGGGCAGCTATGGCTACACCTTC.

This clonotype was seen ten or more times. The chain joins TRBV7-2 to TRBJ2-1; D unresolved. This CDR3 is 12 amino acids long. The germline V gene has CDR1 SGHTA and CDR2 FQGNSA. Trimming removed 4 bases at V and 8 bases at J, with 9 bases between. This CDR3 reads CASSSSFDEQFF. The DNA for the CDR3 is TGTGCCAGCAGCTCGAGTTTCGATGAGCAGTTCTTC.

This clonotype was seen many times. This chain links TRBV6-1 with TRBJ2-5, with 7 bases matching TRBD1. After removal of 6 bases from V and 4 bases from J, the junction contained 8 bases not matched to a gene. Germline CDR1 MNHNS, CDR2 SASEGT. The CDR3 spans 14 residues. The CDR3 region is CASRLDRVLETQYF. For the CDR3, the DNA is TGTGCCAGCAGGCTTGACAGGGTTCTAGAGACCCAGTACTTC.

There are many counts of this clonotype. The chain is built from TRBV29-1 and TRBJ2-1, with TRBD2 matching 12 bases. Germline CDR1 is SQVTM and CDR2 is ANQGSEA. The ends lost 4 bases at V and 0 bases at J; junction bases unmatched: 10. CDR3 length equals 18 residues. CDR3 sequence reads: CSVAPTSGRINSYNEQFF. In DNA form, the CDR3 reads TGCAGCGTTGCCCCAACTAGCGGGAGGATTAACTCCTACAATGAGCAGTTCTTC.

This clonotype was recorded many times. The V and J genes are TRBV11-2 and TRBJ2-1, with 10 bases matching TRBD2. V shed 1 base and J 6 bases; nucleotides not matched to a gene: 6. Germline values: CDR1 SGHAT, CDR2 FQNNGV. CDR3 length equals 16 residues. The CDR3 here is CASSLGLAGVGNEQFF. CDR3 nucleotide sequence: TGTGCCAGCAGCTTAGGGCTAGCGGGAGTGGGCAATGAGCAGTTCTTC.

This clonotype was picked up many times. The genes are TRBV20-1 and TRBJ2-3; 7 bases align to TRBD2. The V gene's germline CDR1 is DFQATT and CDR2 SNEGSKA (reference sequence). The CDR3 extends over 17 amino acids. V gave up 3 bases and J gave up 4 bases; unmatched junction bases: 16. DNA of the CDR3: TGCAGTGCTAGTCGTGCGGGGGACTGGTCCCCTGCAGATACGCAGTATTTT. This sequence encodes CSASRAGDWSPADTQYF.

The J gene is TRBJ1-5, the V gene TRBV19, with a tentative D call TRBD1 (6 bases). With 3 bases removed from V and 0 bases from J, the gap between germline ends came to 12 bases. In germline, CDR1 is LNHDA, CDR2 SQIVND (reference sequence). The length of the CDR3 is 16 residues. The CDR3 spells CASSMGGFYSNQPQHF. The CDR3 DNA follows: TGTGCCAGTAGTATGGGGGGCTTCTATAGCAATCAGCCCCAGCATTTT.

In its sample, this clonotype was seen many times. This chain joins TRBV18 and TRBJ2-7, with D tentatively TRBD1 or TRBD2 (5 bases each). V shed 5 bases and J shed 5 bases, with 16 bases lying between them. CDR3 length: 14 residues. Per the germline V gene, CDR1 is KGHSH and CDR2 is LQKENI. Here the CDR3 reads CASSETRGRNEQYF. CDR3 DNA sequence: TGTGCCAGCTCAGAAACGAGGGGTAGGAACGAGCAGTACTTC.

This clonotype was seen many times. Germline is not matched at one junction end, which may reflect a read error. The chain has TRBV7-7 and TRBJ2-2; either TRBD1 or TRBD2 may supply D (5 bases each). CDR3 length: 15 amino acids. CDR1 and CDR2 from the germline V gene are SSHAT and FNYEAQ (reference sequence). CDR3 sequence reads: CASSLGPRGTGELFF. DNA of the CDR3: TGTGCTAGCAGCTTAGGTCCGAGGGGCACCGGGGAGCTGTTTTTT.

This clonotype was observed a few times. The chain links TRBV10-2 to TRBJ2-7; TRBD2 matches 7 bases. Germline V gene sequence: CDR1 WSHSY, CDR2 SAAADI. The CDR3 has 18 amino acids. V lost 2 bases, J lost 0 bases, and 13 bases stayed unmatched. CDR3 loop: CASSEASNPQRGSYEQYF. As DNA, the CDR3 is TGCGCCAGCAGTGAGGCCTCAAACCCCCAGCGGGGCTCCTACGAGCAGTACTTC.

There are many counts of this clonotype. The V call is TRBV6-5, the J call TRBJ1-6; D unclear. This CDR3 comprises 13 residues. Germline CDR1 is MNHEY and CDR2 is SVGAGI. The V end lost 6 bases, the J end lost 13 bases, and 16 bases lay between the germline ends. As DNA, the CDR3 is TGTGCCAGCAGCCCCTCCAATATTGCGCCCCTCCACTTT. It translates to CASSPSNIAPLHF.

Details on this clonotype: Since a much larger clone is just one base distant, this may be a read error. The chain combines TRBV28 with TRBJ2-7; 12 bases agree with TRBD2. The CDR3 spans 18 residues. Trimming removed 5 bases from V and 3 bases from J; junction bases left unmatched: 14. Germline V gives CDR1 MDHEN, CDR2 SYDVKM. The CDR3, as DNA: TGTGCCAGCAGTCCCTGGGGGTCCCCTAGCGGGAGGGTCTACGAGCAGTACTTC. Protein product: CASSPWGSPSGRVYEQYF.

This clonotype was picked up many times. V gene TRBV10-3 combines with J gene TRBJ2-1; TRBD1 aligns across 12 bases. J gave up 7 bases and V 0 bases, and 7 bases lay outside the gene matches. Per the germline V gene, CDR1 is ENHRY and CDR2 is SYGVKD. The CDR3 has 17 residues. The CDR3 sequence is CAISESRDRGLKNEQFF. Here the CDR3 DNA reads TGTGCCATCAGTGAGTCGAGGGACAGGGGGCTTAAGAATGAGCAGTTCTTC.

Ten or more counts support this clonotype. The rearrangement uses TRBV7-2 and TRBJ2-7, with 10 bases matching TRBD2. Germline lookup yields CDR1 SGHTA and CDR2 FQGNSA. This CDR3 spans 14 amino acids. V was clipped by 5 bases and J by 4 bases; unmatched bases: 5. The CDR3 here is CASSPGLAVYEQYF. CDR3 bases: TGTGCCAGCAGCCCTGGACTAGCGGTATACGAGCAGTACTTC.